These 18 T cell receptor beta chains originate from one sample sequenced in a study of cytomegalovirus exposure and HLA in healthy donors. The primer mix had 60 Vbeta and 13 Jbeta primers. This table comes from immunoSEQ multiplex PCR, and its TCRdb copy is limited to in-frame clones, with some not included. In the table there are around 200,000 clones, more than 60% of which are singletons. The source material was PBMCs. Receptors were obtained from a man aged 50 to 60 in good health and CMV-seronegative.

V gene TRBV18 combines with J gene TRBJ2-1, with D hard to call. The V end was cut by 3 bases, the J end by 4 bases, with 13 bases between. Germline CDR1 reads KGHSH; CDR2 reads LQKENI. This CDR3 contains 15 residues. In DNA, the CDR3 is TGTGCCAGCTCACCTATGGAGCTAAATTACAATGAGCAGTTCTTC. It codes for CASSPMELNYNEQFF.

This clone has just one count. The rearrangement uses TRBV7-9 and TRBJ2-5; a weak D match, TRBD1 (6 bases). The CDR3 spans 14 residues. Germline V gene sequence: CDR1 SEHNR, CDR2 FQNEAQ (reference sequence). The V end was cut by 2 bases, the J end by 4 bases, with 11 bases between. The CDR3 protein is CASSLINRAETQYF. The CDR3 nucleotides are TGTGCCAGCAGCTTAATAAACAGGGCAGAGACCCAGTACTTC.

This chain uses TRBV5-8 with TRBJ2-7; D is possibly TRBD1 (6 bases). The CDR3 has 14 residues. The ends were cut back, 5 bases at V and 0 bases at J, with 12 bases in the middle. The germline CDR1 and CDR2 sequences are SGHTS and YDEGEE. The CDR3 DNA is TGTGCCAGCAGTCGGGGACAAATCTCCTACGAGCAGTACTTC. This sequence encodes CASSRGQISYEQYF.

The gene calls are TRBV5-4 and TRBJ2-1, with TRBD2 matching over 16 bases. The junction had 4 bases not matched to a gene; V was cut back by 4 bases and J by 0 bases. Per the germline V gene, CDR1 is SGHNT and CDR2 is YYREEE (reference sequence). This CDR3 has 18 amino acids. CDR3 DNA sequence: TGTGCCAGCAGCCCGGGACTAGCGGGAGGGAGCTCCTACAATGAGCAGTTCTTC. Protein product: CASSPGLAGGSSYNEQFF.

This clone was seen a single time. The CDR3 reads CASSSGQINQPQHF. CDR3 DNA: TGTGCCAGCAGCTCTGGACAAATTAATCAGCCCCAGCATTTT. The genes are TRBV7-9 and TRBJ1-5; possible D gene TRBD1, 5 bases. Germline V lookup: CDR1 SEHNR, CDR2 FQNEAQ (reference sequence). Trimming removed 4 bases at V and 4 bases at J, with 11 bases between. The CDR3 extends over 14 amino acids.

This chain connects TRBV28 to TRBJ1-1, with a possible D match to TRBD1 (5 bases). This CDR3 has 14 residues. Trimming removed 5 bases from V and 10 bases from J, with 20 bases in between. The germline V gene encodes CDR1 MDHEN and CDR2 SYDVKM. CDR3 coding DNA: TGTGCCAGCAGTCTAACCGGGACTTCGCTTGCAGCTTTCTTT. Its protein is CASSLTGTSLAAFF.

In nucleotides, the CDR3 is TGCGCCAGCAGCCATAAGGGACAATCCGTCAGTGAGCAGTTCTTC. This gives the protein CASSHKGQSVSEQFF. The chain has TRBV4-1 and TRBJ2-1; possibly TRBD1 for D (6 bases). The germline V gene encodes CDR1 MGHRA and CDR2 YSYEKL. V was trimmed by 3 bases and J by 9 bases, leaving 18 bases between them. The CDR3 is made up of 15 amino acids.

The genes are TRBV29-1 and TRBJ1-2; 7 nucleotides match TRBD1. CDR3 length equals 13 residues. CDR1 is SQVTM, CDR2 ANQGSEA, per germline. V dropped 3 bases and J dropped 4; count of bases not matched to a gene: 5. This CDR3 reads CSVDEGAPYGYTF. The CDR3 coding sequence is TGCAGCGTTGATGAGGGGGCTCCCTATGGCTACACCTTC.

V and J are TRBV15 and TRBJ2-7; D might be TRBD2 (6 bases). Germline V CDR1 and CDR2: LNHNV, YYDKDF (reference sequence). The CDR3 totals 14 residues. Between the trimmed V and J ends, which lost 3 bases and 3 bases, there was a span of 12 bases. The CDR3 nucleotides read TGTGCCACCAGCAGTCTTGCCGGGAGCTACGAGCAGTACTTC. Its translation is CATSSLAGSYEQYF.

This sequence joins TRBV19 and TRBJ2-7; 10 bases map to TRBD1. V shed 4 bases and J 2 bases; nucleotides not matched to a gene: 5. CDR3 length: 15 amino acids. CDR1 and CDR2 (germline): LNHDA, SQIVND (reference sequence). The DNA for the CDR3 is TGTGCCAGTAGTACCTCGGGACAGGGGACCTACGAGCAGTACTTC. It yields the protein CASSTSGQGTYEQYF.

The rearrangement links TRBV27 to TRBJ2-7; D remains ambiguous. CDR3 length equals 14 residues. CDR1 is MNHEY and CDR2 is SMNVEV in the germline V gene (reference sequence). Trimming shortened V by 5 bases and J by 1 base, and 12 bases separated the two germline ends. The CDR3 here is CASSTLGGSYEQYF. CDR3 nucleotide sequence: TGTGCCAGCAGTACCCTAGGCGGATCCTACGAGCAGTACTTC.

The chain employs TRBV19 and TRBJ1-5, with 7 bases matching TRBD1. The CDR3 contains 14 residues. V lost 8 bases and J lost 0; bases outside the gene matches: 4. CDR1 and CDR2 (germline): LNHDA, SQIVND (reference sequence). Here the CDR3 reads CASWDRNSNQPQHF. Written as DNA, the CDR3 is TGTGCCAGTTGGGACAGAAATAGCAATCAGCCCCAGCATTTT.

The chain links TRBV15 to TRBJ1-6; no clear D. The CDR3 runs 16 residues. V was trimmed by 0 bases and J by 11 bases, leaving 17 bases between them. CDR1 and CDR2 from the germline V gene are LNHNV and YYDKDF (reference sequence). The CDR3, as DNA: TGTGCCACCAGCAGAGATCGGAGCAGGACTAGTCCACCCCTCCACTTT. Protein sequence: CATSRDRSRTSPPLHF.

The chain combines TRBV5-1 with TRBJ2-1, with unresolved D. Germline V lookup: CDR1 SGHRS, CDR2 YFSETQ. This CDR3 has 11 residues. The V and J ends lost 0 bases and 9 bases respectively, with 4 bases between them. The CDR3 loop reads CASSLGGEQFF. The CDR3 nucleotides are TGCGCCAGCAGCTTGGGAGGTGAGCAGTTCTTC.

Only a few counts were recorded for this clone. The chain is built from TRBV7-3 and TRBJ2-3; D remains ambiguous. Germline loops: CDR1 SGHTA, CDR2 FQGTGA. The CDR3 has 15 residues. Trimming took off 5 bases at V and 6 bases at J, with 18 bases between the two ends. The CDR3 coding sequence is TGTGCCAGCAGCCTATCTTCCTACCCTTACGATACGCAGTATTTT. It specifies CASSLSSYPYDTQYF.

Only a few counts were recorded for this clone. This chain connects TRBV5-8 to TRBJ1-1; no clear D. Germline V gene sequence: CDR1 SGHTS, CDR2 YDEGEE. This CDR3 spans 16 amino acids. Trimming left V 2 bases short and J 1 base short, with 15 bases between. This chain's CDR3 is CASSLVRSYENTEAFF. The CDR3 coding sequence is TGTGCCAGCAGCTTAGTTCGGAGTTATGAGAACACTGAAGCTTTCTTT.

The genes are TRBV29-1 and TRBJ1-4, with D uncertain. CDR1 and CDR2 (germline): SQVTM, ANQGSEA. The CDR3 spans 13 residues. CDR3 sequence: CSGLWATNEKLFF. The DNA of the CDR3 is TGCAGTGGTCTCTGGGCGACTAATGAAAAACTGTTTTTT.

V is TRBV4-1 and J is TRBJ2-3, with D uncertain. The V end lost 1 base, the J end lost 0 bases, and 8 bases lay between the germline ends. Germline CDR1 and CDR2: MGHRA and YSYEKL. This CDR3 contains 15 residues. CDR3 bases: TGCGCCAGCAGCCAAGTCGGAGTTAGCACAGATACGCAGTATTTT. Its protein is CASSQVGVSTDTQYF.